This section outlines one TCR beta chain sequence together with its context. This clone's antigen is unknown. Qualities for individual bases were not recorded, and no much larger clone is one base off. The data derive from a study of cytomegalovirus exposure and HLA in healthy donors (dated by TCRdb to 2016 to 2017). Background for the entire study: An earlier analysis of 587 of the donors reported 250 to 350 Gb of sequence data and 117 million unique TCR beta sequences obtained from roughly 170 million T cells. Approximately 300 gigabases of sequencing data and around 85 million unique TCR sequences made up an early release that covered several hundred HLA-typed donors. Of the approximately 370 genotyped donors, less than 85% were placed in the genetic ancestry cluster associated with self-reported Caucasian donors. The study aimed to test whether cataloging public T cell receptors could reveal signatures of past pathogen exposure. The study used immunosequencing to profile the T cell repertoires of some 600 subjects and linked those repertoires to cytomegalovirus serostatus. A separate validation cohort of about 110 different subjects was used in addition to the 666-subject first cohort. To predict cytomegalovirus infection status, the study combined high-throughput TCR immunosequencing, statistical association of individual TCRs with disease status, and machine learning. To study patterns of TCR occurrence, a later analysis re-analyzed previously published TCR beta repertoires from around 700 donors and added high-resolution HLA genotyping. Rather than drawing on any new phenotypic data, the later analysis identified candidate immune exposures from TCR beta sequences and the way those sequences occurred across donors. To decide whether each TCR beta V gene segment behaved as functional or pseudogenic, an earlier analysis of some 600 of the donors relied on high-throughput TCR beta sequencing. Donor age, sex, ethnicity and CMV serostatus were compiled alongside the repertoire data. A later genetic analysis took genome-wide SNP genotypes for about 55% of the 666 donors and used that subset as a discovery cohort. All discovery cohort repertoires had been generated on a single sequencing platform. Both class I and class II loci were covered by HLA typing, at four-digit resolution. Typing coverage differed by locus: A, B, C, DRB1 and DQB1 were typed in roughly 620-630 donors, DQA1 in approximately 520, DPA1 in approximately 610, and DPB1 in approximately 450. Four to six DR-DQ haplotypes were handled as single units for association and clustering because linkage in the cohort was strong. Among some 400 genotyped donors of the cohort, an average of around 240,000 unique TCR beta nucleotide sequences was sequenced per donor, of which 15% to 20% were non-productive. Overall results and qualifications from the work: In both the original and validation cohorts, the classifier was reported to diagnose cytomegalovirus status with high specificity and sensitivity. A later genetic analysis associated a missense DCLRE1C variant with V-gene and J-gene trimming of TCR beta chains, and an independent cohort replicated the association. Most CMV-associated TCR beta chains appeared to be HLA-restricted in a later analysis, and the HLA associations seemed to be driven largely by CMV exposure. According to a later genetic analysis, donors in an Asian-associated ancestry cluster had fewer N-insertions in productive TCRs than the approximately 650-donor mean. In a later analysis, the rate of TCR association differed among HLA loci, with DRB1 alleles having the most associated TCRs and HLA-C alleles having the fewest. It was suggested by the authors that the approach could potentially be generalized to other disease states and immunological phenotypes. In this cohort, only TCR beta chains were sequenced, and detectable features were limited by the absence of alpha or paired-chain data. HLA typing was unavailable for some donors at each locus, so association tests used only the typed subset. CMV serostatus was the only immune exposure information available for the cohort. A further reported finding was that TCR beta sequences accurately predicted the HLA-A and HLA-B alleles for most subjects in the first cohort. Sequencing depth was assumed to be roughly uniform across donors in the presence/absence analyses, though that assumption may not hold. A group of highly shared sequence variants was considered likely to be a technical artifact of the sequencing pipeline. In vitro tests confirmed that a few of the cytomegalovirus-associated TCR beta chains recognize cytomegalovirus antigens. When HLA alleles, especially DR and DQ, strongly co-occurred, TCR associations were difficult to assign to individual alleles. Most TCR sequences were seen in very few donors, while some public TCRs were found in many individuals. Some 15 rarely observed V segments, including chromosome 9 orphons, were excluded from the earlier analysis of about 600 of the donors because counts were too low. In a later analysis, HLA-associated TCR beta chains were found to be more clonally expanded and to have lower generation probabilities than equally common non-associated chains. Because the 87-base-pair reads could not distinguish some IMGT-functional V segments, including TRBV6-2 and TRBV6-3, those segments were excluded. The study gave a list of more than 150 TCR beta chains associated with cytomegalovirus. In a later analysis, some 17,000 TCR beta sequences were associated with specific HLA alleles at a false discovery rate of 0.05. Correlated functional status among segregating V segments might reflect linkage disequilibrium, but an unknown experimental factor could not be ruled out. Several of the top co-occurrence clusters appeared to be linked to parvovirus B19, influenza, CMV and Epstein-Barr virus, according to a later analysis. Broadly in line with IMGT annotations, most TCR beta V segments showed up in productive rearrangements about 87% or about 30% of the time in an earlier analysis of a few hundred of the donors.

The CDR3 has 15 amino acids, counting the end cysteine and phenylalanine. Here the CDR3 DNA is all that survives: 45 bases in frame from base 1. V trim: 8 bases; J trim: 3 bases; unmatched bases: 7. CDR1 and CDR2 are read off the germline V gene (reference sequence) as LNHDA and SQIVND. Receptor amplification or capture employed the immunoSEQ multiplex PCR assay. A mixture of 60 forward primers for TCR Vbeta segments and 13 reverse primers for TCR Jbeta segments was used in the multiplex PCR. The CDR3 region of rearranged TCR beta genes was amplified from genomic DNA with a multiplex PCR assay. The Illumina HiSeq System was used to sequence the amplified TCR beta libraries as 87-base-pair reads. The study's processing was this. A later analysis tallied some 79 million unique TCR beta chains across the 666 repertoires, and about 12 million of those chains were shared by two or more donors. Raw reads were error-corrected and collapsed into unique sequences by a nearest-neighbor algorithm in which closely related sequences were merged to remove PCR and sequencing errors. To assign V, D and J gene segments, CDR3 sequences were aligned to IMGT reference sequences. Each retained sequence needed at least a six-nucleotide match to both a V gene segment and a J gene segment. Rearrangements were called productive when the CDR3 lacked stop codons and stayed in frame with V and J; all others were non-productive. CDR3 was defined by IMGT convention, running from the second conserved V-encoded cysteine to the conserved J-encoded phenylalanine. The earlier analysis of about 610 of the donors excluded any sequence lacking an unambiguous match to a single V gene segment. An earlier analysis of several hundred of the donors called V segments functional above 56.7% productive rearrangements and segregating when the between-donor standard deviation exceeded 5%. A statistical classification framework was built to diagnose cytomegalovirus status from the catalog of TCR beta chain sequences. A later analysis assigned V and J genes by comparing TCR nucleotide sequences with IMGT/GENE-DB human TR gene sequences. Using the TCRdist pipeline, a later analysis assigned CDR3 sequences along with most-parsimonious VDJ recombination scenarios. In a later analysis, every TCR beta chain was defined by the combination of its CDR3 amino acid sequence and its V-gene family, and reads without a unique V-gene family were dropped. To address suspected cross-contamination and a sequencing artifact, a later analysis removed roughly 580 highly shared, low-generation-probability nucleotide sequences. In a later analysis, a clonal expansion index for each public chain was calculated from normalized within-repertoire ranks of inferred template counts. In a later analysis, generation probabilities were computed with a VDJ recombination model fitted to out-of-frame rearrangements, and the resulting probabilities were checked against IGoR. In a later analysis, hypergeometric tests were used to score TCR-TCR, TCR-HLA and TCR-CMV co-occurrence, with a repertoire-size bias correction applied to TCR pairs. In a later analysis, false discovery rates were estimated by permuting HLA or CMV assignments 20 times. In a later analysis, co-occurring TCRs were grouped using DBSCAN, and TCRdist sequence similarity was added for clustering within HLA-allele-positive subsets. For co-occurrence clustering, repertoires with fewer than 30,000 or more than 120,000 public chains were excluded, along with roughly 5 repertoires with anomalous nucleotide sharing. Drawn from immuneACCESS, this table holds only the in-frame rearrangements with V and J called that TCRdb kept. Clones are partly lost; checked studies trace under half to an unresolved V gene and leave the rest unexplained. D and trimming come from the DNA, and the V and J calls and clone size come from that table. The table for this sample lists 150,000 or so clones; approximately 80% of them were counted only once. Together, the top ten hold 0.77% of the sample.

The cohort consisted of 666 healthy bone marrow donors. Cohort members were all nominally healthy when sampled, although unrecorded immune exposures were likely present. The donor was CMV seronegative and belonged to the group of more than 300 seronegative cohort members. Each donor provided a peripheral blood sample, and peripheral blood mononuclear cells were used for TCR beta sequencing. Genomic DNA was extracted from the blood cell samples with the Qiagen DNeasy Blood Extraction Kit. This chain is built from TRBV19 and TRBJ1-5; 10 bases in the middle match TRBD1. The material sequenced was PBMCs. The receptor comes from a woman aged 18-29 years in good health and CMV-seronegative. The CDR3 reads CASRRGTGDNQPQHF. In nucleotides, the sequence is TGTGCCAGTCGACGCGGGACAGGGGACAATCAGCCCCAGCATTTT.